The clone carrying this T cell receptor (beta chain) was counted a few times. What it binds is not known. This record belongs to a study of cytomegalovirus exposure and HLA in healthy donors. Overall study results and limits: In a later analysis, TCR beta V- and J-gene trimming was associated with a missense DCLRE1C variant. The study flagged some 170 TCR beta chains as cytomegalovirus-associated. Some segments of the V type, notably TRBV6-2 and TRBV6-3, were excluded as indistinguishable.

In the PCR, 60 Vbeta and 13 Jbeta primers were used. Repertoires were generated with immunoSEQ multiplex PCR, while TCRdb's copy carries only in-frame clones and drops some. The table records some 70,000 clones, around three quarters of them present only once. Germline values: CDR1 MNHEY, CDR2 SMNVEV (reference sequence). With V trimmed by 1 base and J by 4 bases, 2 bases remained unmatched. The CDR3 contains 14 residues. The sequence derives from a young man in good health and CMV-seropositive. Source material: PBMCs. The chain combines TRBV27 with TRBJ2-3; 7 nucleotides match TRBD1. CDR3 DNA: TGTGCCAGCAGTTTATGGCAGGGGGCAGATACGCAGTATTTT. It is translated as CASSLWQGADTQYF.